Sequencing of this T cell receptor (beta chain) was carried out in a study of PD-1 blockade in classical Hodgkin lymphoma. Sequencing was performed with immunoSEQ multiplex PCR; in TCRdb, only in-frame clones are kept and a portion is missing. Of 30,000 to 50,000 clones listed, 60% to 85% are singletons. Each patient experienced a relapse that followed autologous stem cell transplantation, and brentuximab vedotin exposure varied. From germline, CDR1 is SGHDT and CDR2 YYEEEE. The CDR3 has 14 residues. With 1 base removed from V and 7 bases from J, the gap between germline ends came to 15 bases. The chain has TRBV5-6 and TRBJ2-7; TRBD2 is a possible D gene (7 bases). The sequence was collected from a human donor with classical Hodgkin lymphoma. Sequences were derived from peripheral blood mononuclear cells (PBMCs), sampled at baseline. The CDR3 sequence is CASSLYSGRGEQYF. CDR3 nucleotides: TGTGCCAGCAGCTTGTATTCAGGGAGGGGGGAGCAGTACTTC.